This T cell receptor (beta chain) was captured by sequencing in a study of blood T cell repertoires in COVID-19. Across the whole study: Donors in the United States, Italy and Spain gave samples during acute or convalescent COVID-19. T cells, B-cell-depleted T cells, or PBMCs provided the cDNA or gDNA that served as material.

Authors' processing steps: For nucleated cells, counts were estimated from reference gene primer amplification. The protocol was immunoSEQ multiplex PCR, while the TCRdb copy is restricted to in-frame clones and leaves out a portion. From that table come the V and J calls and clone size; the DNA was used to work out D and trimming. Found here are approximately 190,000 clones, around 84% of them singletons; the top ten hold 13% to 15%. Germline V gene data show CDR1 as KGHDR and CDR2 as SFDVKD. This CDR3 spans 13 amino acids. Trimming took 6 bases from V and 7 from J; bases not matched to a gene: 4. This TCR was recovered from a man under 40 with active or convalescent COVID-19. The sequencing input was peripheral blood. The chain is built from TRBV24-1 and TRBJ2-2, with 7 bases identical to TRBD1. The CDR3 here is CATSYRGHGELFF. For the CDR3, the DNA is TGTGCCACCAGTTACAGGGGTCACGGGGAGCTGTTTTTT.